These T cell receptor beta chains were read from a single sample in a study of blood T cell repertoires in COVID-19. Only in-frame clones appear in the TCRdb table, and some are missing; sequencing was by immunoSEQ multiplex PCR. Of 55,000 to 75,000 clones in the sample, about 80% were seen once. Sequences were obtained from peripheral blood. These receptors were collected from a man older than 75 with COVID-19, enrolled during active disease. Both conserved end residues are part of each CDR3. A D gene is named only where the DNA matches it firmly. Clone size, where shown, is once, few, many, or a class for clones that have expanded.

V gene,clone size,J gene,D gene,CDR3 protein,CDR3 DNA
TRBV14,.,TRBJ2-2,TRBD1,CASKGTANTGELFF,TGTGCCAGCAAGGGGACAGCGAACACCGGGGAGCTGTTTTTT
TRBV18,.,TRBJ1-1,TRBD1,CASSPPDRGGPEAFF,TGTGCCAGCTCACCACCCGACAGGGGTGGGCCTGAAGCTTTCTTT
TRBV25-1,.,TRBJ1-5,.,CASRPSGENQPQHF,TGTGCCAGCAGACCCTCGGGGGAGAATCAGCCCCAGCATTTT
TRBV20-1,.,TRBJ2-7,TRBD2,CSASTSGGYEQYF,TGCAGTGCTAGTACTAGCGGGGGATACGAGCAGTACTTC
TRBV11-3,.,TRBJ2-5,TRBD2,CASSLSGGEETQYF,TGTGCCAGCAGCCTTAGCGGGGGGGAAGAGACCCAGTACTTC
TRBV30,.,TRBJ2-1,TRBD1,CAWSVLGQGQFF,TGTGCCTGGAGTGTACTCGGACAGGGGCAGTTCTTC
TRBV3-1/TRBV3-2,few,TRBJ1-2,.,CASSRQVHTGYTF,TGTGCCAGCAGCCGACAGGTCCACACTGGCTACACCTTC
TRBV7-8,.,TRBJ2-5,.,CASSPTSLGTQYF,TGTGCCAGCAGCCCGACTAGTTTGGGGACCCAGTACTTC
TRBV29-1,.,TRBJ1-4,.,CSVGAEKLFF,TGCAGCGTTGGGGCAGAAAAACTGTTTTTT
TRBV27,.,TRBJ2-3,TRBD2,CASSLRPPGTSGLEQYF,TGTGCCAGCAGTTTACGTCCTCCCGGGACTAGCGGACTCGAGCAGTATTTT
TRBV3-1/TRBV3-2,.,TRBJ2-1,.,CASSQEGGLGEQFF,TGTGCCAGCAGCCAAGAGGGCGGGCTAGGGGAGCAGTTCTTC
TRBV7-6,.,TRBJ2-5,TRBD2,CASSLKAGQETQYF,TGTGCCAGCAGCCTCAAAGCGGGACAAGAGACCCAGTACTTC
TRBV5-1,.,TRBJ2-1,TRBD2,CASSFTSGGLPGNEQFF,TGCGCCAGCAGCTTCACTAGCGGGGGGTTGCCGGGGAATGAGCAGTTCTTC
TRBV5-1,.,TRBJ1-6,TRBD1,CASSSSPGQENSPLHF,TGCGCCAGCAGCTCTTCCCCGGGACAGGAGAATTCACCCCTCCACTTT
TRBV7-2,.,TRBJ2-3,TRBD1,CASSLWTGGASTDTQYF,TGTGCCAGCAGCCTCTGGACAGGGGGAGCAAGCACAGATACGCAGTATTTT
TRBV6-5,.,TRBJ1-2,.,CASGAPSNYGYTF,TGTGCCAGCGGGGCTCCCTCTAACTATGGCTACACCTTC
TRBV7-2,.,TRBJ1-5,.,CASSSHGSQPQHF,TGTGCCAGCAGCTCCCATGGGAGTCAGCCCCAGCATTTT
TRBV7-3,.,TRBJ2-1,TRBD2,CASSSAGGLIDEQFF,TGTGCCAGCAGCTCAGCGGGGGGGCTTATCGATGAGCAGTTCTTC
TRBV3-1/TRBV3-2,.,TRBJ2-3,TRBD2,CASSPGGGDTQYF,TGTGCCAGCAGCCCCGGCGGGGGTGATACGCAGTATTTT
TRBV24-1,.,TRBJ1-1,TRBD1,CATSDLTGGETEAFF,TGTGCCACCAGTGATTTGACAGGGGGGGAAACTGAAGCTTTCTTT
TRBV29-1,.,TRBJ1-1,.,CSVGGGSYSEAFF,TGCAGCGTGGGGGGGGGCTCGTACTCTGAAGCTTTCTTT
TRBV6-6,.,TRBJ1-1,TRBD1,CASSHTSGTGGNTEAFF,TGTGCCAGCAGTCATACATCCGGGACAGGGGGGAACACTGAAGCTTTCTTT
TRBV10-2,.,TRBJ1-5,.,CASRAYGGSNQPQHF,TGCGCCAGCCGGGCGTACGGGGGAAGCAATCAGCCCCAGCATTTT
TRBV6-5,.,TRBJ1-1,TRBD1,CASRDGDRGAFF,TGTGCCAGCAGGGACGGAGACAGGGGGGCTTTCTTT
TRBV3-1/TRBV3-2,.,TRBJ1-1,TRBD1,CASKFGQGFGTEAFF,TGTGCCAGCAAATTCGGACAGGGTTTCGGCACTGAAGCTTTCTTT
TRBV2,.,TRBJ2-5,TRBD1,CASRGQGEETQYF,TGTGCCAGCAGAGGACAGGGGGAAGAGACCCAGTACTTC
TRBV11-3,few,TRBJ2-2,TRBD1,CASSAWTGNTGELFF,TGTGCCAGCAGCGCGTGGACAGGGAACACCGGGGAGCTGTTTTTT